The source of this TCR beta chain is a study of a mutant IDH1 vaccine in newly diagnosed glioma (dated by TCRdb to the early 2020s). Context from the whole study: Eight vaccinations were administered to patients in weeks 1, 3, 5, 7, 11, 15, 19 and 23, corresponding to visits V03 through V10. Before enrollment, most patients had been given radiochemotherapy with temozolomide as standard therapy, while the rest had received either radiotherapy alone or temozolomide alone. Of the 25 to 40 treated patients, roughly 62% were male and approximately 40% were female, and the mean age was approximately 41 years. Six visits were used for peripheral blood collection: V03 (baseline), V05, V07, V10, V12 and V13. Vaccination began 4-6 weeks after radiotherapy alone, or alongside temozolomide cycles in the chemotherapy-containing groups. Longitudinal TCRB deep sequencing was done for 25 to 30 treated patients, wherever samples were available for exploratory analyses. Broader findings and caveats from the paper: Pseudoprogression seemed to be unrelated to changes in the top peripheral T cell clonotypes found by TCRB sequencing. Across multiple MHC alleles, vaccine-induced immune responses were seen in 93.3% of patients. It was noted by the authors that analyses of patient blood samples could not be reproduced owing to sample limitations. PBMC samples for TCRB deep sequencing were selected based on availability.

The library was generated by the immunoSEQ multiplex PCR assay. Rearranged TCR beta chain sequences were amplified with the hsTCRB Kit following the manufacturer's protocol. An Illumina MiSeq was used to sequence the TCRB libraries. As for how the authors treated the data: Demultiplexing, trimming and gene mapping were performed with the kit vendor's proprietary platform. TCRdb took this table from immuneACCESS and kept in-frame rearrangements with V and J called. Such tables lack part of the clones; where checked against another copy, unresolved V genes explain under half of the gap, and the rest is unexplained. For V, J and clone size, that table is used; D and trimming come from the DNA. Across this sample there are about 60,000 clones, with approximately 87% seen only once. The biggest ten clones account for around 1.5% of the sample. Between the V and J ends, shortened by 3 bases and 5 bases respectively, the junction contains 2 bases. CDR1 and CDR2 (SEHNR, FQNEAQ) derive from the germline V gene (reference sequence). The CDR3, cysteine through phenylalanine, is 11 amino acids long. Of all the DNA, just the CDR3 is kept, 33 bases in frame from base 1.

According to the study, the label for this sample's time point signals: week 23, last vaccination. Each vaccine dose was 300 ug of a 20-mer mutant IDH1 peptide in Montanide, given subcutaneously with topical imiquimod. All donors had newly diagnosed IDH1-mutant astrocytomas of WHO grade 3 or 4 that showed loss of nuclear ATRX. The samples were drawn from NOA16, a multicentre, single-arm, open-label phase I trial in Germany that tested a mutant IDH1 peptide vaccine in humans for the first time. Genomic DNA for TCRB sequencing was extracted from EDTA blood using the DNeasy Blood and Tissue Kit. Details on this clone: Which antigen it targets is not known. Base qualities are missing; no much larger clone stands one base away.

This sequence originates from a man between 40 and 49 years old with glioma. The material sequenced was PBMCs, taken from a glioma patient whose treatment included an IDH1 peptide vaccine. The V gene is TRBV7-9 and the J gene is TRBJ2-1, with no reliable assignment of the D segment. The CDR3 is CASSFHNEQFF. The nucleotides are TGTGCCAGCAGCTTCCACAATGAGCAGTTCTTC.